The clone carrying this TCR beta chain was seen once. The sample is drawn from a study of PD-1 blockade in classical Hodgkin lymphoma. All patients experienced relapse after autologous stem cell transplantation, and brentuximab vedotin exposure was variable. Best responses fell into complete response, partial response or progressive disease. Clones were read by immunoSEQ multiplex PCR, and TCRdb kept only the in-frame ones, dropping some. The table lists roughly 150,000 clones, around 84% of them singletons. This receptor was identified in a human donor with classical Hodgkin lymphoma. Sequencing used peripheral blood mononuclear cells (PBMCs), obtained before the second cycle of nivolumab.

The CDR3 DNA follows: TGTGCCAGCAGTGACTCCGGGACAGGAGAATCACCCCTCCACTTT. Amino acid sequence: CASSDSGTGESPLHF. The V call is TRBV6-1, the J call TRBJ1-6, with 8 positions matching TRBD1. Germline CDR1 is MNHNS and CDR2 is SASEGT. The CDR3 extends over 15 amino acids. J gave up 10 bases and V 3 bases, and 8 bases lay outside the gene matches.